This T cell receptor beta chain is from a study of regulatory T cells in long-lasting Graves disease. TCR beta libraries were built with iRepertoire HTBI primers and Arm-PCR of CDR3 regions. TCRdb re-derived calls from the multiplex PCR reads in MiXCR, one entry per CDR3 protein. The sample consists of about 450,000 distinct CDR3 sequences, over 15% of them appearing once. This clonotype appeared many times. The time point here: newly diagnosed GD, antithyroid drugs for less than 3 months. Researchers made the TCR library from RNA that was extracted from PBMCs. In addition, the sample was reused for a study of T cells in Graves' hyperthyroidism and ophthalmopathy.

This TCR came from a young woman with Graves disease. The input for sequencing was peripheral blood mononuclear cells (PBMCs), taken at new diagnosis, from a patient treated with antithyroid drugs.

The DNA of the CDR3 is TGTGCCAGCAGTCCTAGAGGAGAGATCTACGAGCAGTACTTC. It codes for CASSPRGEIYEQYF. V is TRBV27 and J is TRBJ2-7; no clear D gene. Trimming pared 5 bases from V and 3 bases from J, leaving 14 bases between. The length of the CDR3 is 14 residues. CDR1 and CDR2 (germline): MNHEY, SMNVEV (reference sequence).